A single sample is the source of the 28 T cell receptor beta chains below, sequenced in a study of CD8 T cells in ankylosing spondylitis. From the 5' RACE reads, TCRdb called clonotypes with MiXCR, one entry per CDR3 protein. The sample records hundreds of thousands of distinct CDR3 sequences, around 20% being singletons. Sequenced material: blood, either unsorted or a sorted T cell fraction (not recorded which). The receptors were gathered from a female donor with ankylosing spondylitis or in good health (not recorded which).

This clonotype was picked up a small number of times. This sequence joins TRBV6-1 and TRBJ1-1; D is undetermined. There are 14 residues in the CDR3. Germline V gene data show CDR1 as MNHNS and CDR2 as SASEGT. Trimming removed 6 bases at V and 5 bases at J, with 16 bases between. In DNA form, the CDR3 reads TGTGCCAGCAGAAAAGGTGGGAGTGGTACTGAAGCTTTCTTT. Translating gives CASRKGGSGTEAFF.

This sequence joins TRBV20-1 and TRBJ1-1; D uncertain. Germline lookup yields CDR1 DFQATT and CDR2 SNEGSKA (reference sequence). The CDR3 covers 15 residues. With 4 bases removed from V and 3 bases from J, the gap between germline ends came to 18 bases. CDR3 DNA sequence: TGCAGTGCTAATTCCCCTAGGGCAGGTGACACTGAAGCTTTCTTT. Amino acids: CSANSPRAGDTEAFF.

This clonotype was observed at least ten times. The V gene is TRBV5-1, the J gene TRBJ2-1; the D gene is possibly TRBD1 (6 bases). This CDR3 is 16 amino acids long. The germline CDR1 and CDR2 sequences are SGHRS and YFSETQ. V gave up 0 bases and J gave up 4 bases, with 14 bases separating them. The CDR3 DNA reads TGCGCCAGCAGCTTGGGGGGGCTAGCTGGGTACAATGAGCAGTTCTTC. Translated: CASSLGGLAGYNEQFF.

This chain links TRBV27 with TRBJ1-2; weak D call: TRBD1 (6 bases). V lost 5 bases and J 8 bases, leaving 18 bases between the germline ends. CDR3 size: 14 residues. CDR1 is MNHEY, CDR2 SMNVEV, per germline (reference sequence). CDR3 sequence reads: CASSPLSTGSGYTF. CDR3 DNA: TGTGCCAGCAGTCCGCTCTCGACAGGAAGCGGCTACACCTTC.

This clonotype was seen a few times. The gene calls are TRBV7-9 and TRBJ2-7; 8 bases agree with TRBD2. This CDR3 comprises 15 residues. Germline V gene lookup returns CDR1 SEHNR and CDR2 FQNEAQ (reference sequence). After removal of 5 bases from V and 4 bases from J, the junction contained 10 bases not matched to a gene. This CDR3 reads CASSPAGVGLYEQYF. CDR3 in DNA: TGTGCCAGCAGCCCAGCGGGAGTAGGTTTATACGAGCAGTACTTC. Combining the CDR3 with reference TRBV7-9 and TRBJ2-7 gives the whole variable domain DTGVSQNPRHKITKRGQNVTFRCDPISEHNRLYWYRQTLGQGPEFLTYFQNEAQLEKSRLLSDRFSAERPKGSFSTLEIQRTEQGDSAMYLCASSPAGVGLYEQYFGPGTRLTVT.

This clonotype was observed a handful of times. V usage is TRBV29-1 and J usage is TRBJ2-1; the D gene is possibly TRBD1 (6 bases). The CDR3 runs 14 residues. CDR1 is SQVTM, CDR2 ANQGSEA, per germline. Trimming stripped 2 bases from V and 7 bases from J, with 15 bases between. This CDR3 is CSVEQGTLGNEQFF. CDR3 nucleotide sequence: TGCAGCGTTGAACAGGGGACGCTTGGGAATGAGCAGTTCTTC.

The rearrangement uses TRBV6-1 and TRBJ2-7; TRBD1 matches at 10 bases. Looked up from germline, CDR1 is MNHNS and CDR2 is SASEGT. Trimming removed 7 bases from V and 1 base from J; junction bases left unmatched: 4. The CDR3 totals 14 residues. CDR3 in DNA: TGTGCCAGCAAGAGGGACAGGGGTTCCTACGAGCAGTACTTC. Its translation is CASKRDRGSYEQYF.

The V and J genes are TRBV20-1 and TRBJ2-3, with a weak D call TRBD2 (7 bases). V gave up 7 bases and J gave up 2 bases, with 19 bases separating them. CDR1 is DFQATT, CDR2 SNEGSKA, per germline (reference sequence). The length of the CDR3 is 15 residues. CDR3 coding DNA: TGCAGTGTCTCAGGGGCGGGAGCGAACACAGATACGCAGTATTTT. The encoded protein is CSVSGAGANTDTQYF.

A few counts support this clonotype. The J gene is TRBJ2-3, the V gene TRBV10-3, with D uncertain. Germline values: CDR1 ENHRY, CDR2 SYGVKD. V was shortened by 2 bases and J by 4 bases, with 7 bases between the two germline ends. CDR3 length: 13 residues. The CDR3 loop reads CAISETGPDTQYF. The CDR3 DNA reads TGTGCCATCAGTGAGACCGGACCAGATACGCAGTATTTT.

The V gene is TRBV5-1, the J gene TRBJ2-1; the D call may be TRBD1 or TRBD2 (5 bases each). The CDR3 sequence is 15 residues long. Germline V gene sequence: CDR1 SGHRS, CDR2 YFSETQ. Deletions cut 4 bases from V and 8 bases from J, with 19 bases between. Here the CDR3 DNA reads TGCGCCAGCAGCGCCGCCGGGACCTCGAGGGATGAGCAGTTCTTC. Residues: CASSAAGTSRDEQFF.

This CDR3 reads CSADRGRTEAFF. The CDR3 DNA reads TGCAGTGCAGACAGGGGGCGAACTGAAGCTTTCTTT. The chain recombines TRBV20-1 with TRBJ1-1; TRBD1 matches at 10 bases. The junction had 3 bases not matched to a gene; V was cut back by 6 bases and J by 5 bases. The CDR3 has 12 residues. The V gene's germline CDR1 is DFQATT and CDR2 SNEGSKA (reference sequence).

This clonotype showed up just a few times. The chain uses TRBV11-2 and TRBJ2-7; D possibly corresponds to TRBD2 (5 bases). Trimming pared 5 bases from V and 6 bases from J, leaving 26 bases between. From germline, CDR1 is SGHAT and CDR2 FQNNGV. This CDR3 is built from 17 residues. The CDR3 sequence is CASSRIPTRPDLAEQYF. DNA for the CDR3: TGTGCCAGCAGCCGAATACCGACCCGTCCCGACCTAGCCGAGCAGTACTTC.

This clonotype was picked up many times. DNA of the CDR3: TGCAGCGTTGAGGGACTAGCGGGAGGATTTTCCTACAATGAGCAGTTCTTC. Translation: CSVEGLAGGFSYNEQFF. This chain joins TRBV29-1 and TRBJ2-1; 15 bases are a match to TRBD2. This CDR3 region has 17 residues. V lost 3 bases to trimming and J lost 1 base; unmatched junction nucleotides: 4. From germline, CDR1 is SQVTM and CDR2 ANQGSEA.

The V call is TRBV3-1, the J call TRBJ1-2; D remains ambiguous. V dropped 0 bases and J dropped 4 bases, with 6 bases sitting between them. CDR3 length equals 13 residues. The V gene's germline CDR1 is LGHDT and CDR2 YNNKEL (reference sequence). CDR3 amino acids: CASSQDAGYGYTF. The CDR3 region has the DNA TGTGCCAGCAGCCAAGATGCCGGCTATGGCTACACCTTC.

This clonotype showed up just a few times. In DNA, the CDR3 is TGTGCCACCAGCAGAGACTCGTCATGGAGGTACAATGAGCAGTTCTTC. Its protein is CATSRDSSWRYNEQFF. The chain employs TRBV15 and TRBJ2-1, with D possibly TRBD2 on 5 matching bases. V was clipped by 0 bases and J by 4 bases, with 13 bases between them. CDR1 and CDR2 from the germline V gene are LNHNV and YYDKDF (reference sequence). CDR3 length: 16 amino acids.

The chain is built from TRBV7-2 and TRBJ2-1, with D unclear. The CDR3 runs to 16 residues. Germline-derived CDR1 and CDR2 are SGHTA and FQGNSA. V dropped 1 base and J dropped 1 base, with 11 bases sitting between them. CDR3 protein: CASSLGPGPSYNEQFF. CDR3 nucleotide sequence: TGTGCCAGCAGCTTAGGTCCGGGCCCTTCCTACAATGAGCAGTTCTTC.

The rearrangement links TRBV12-3 or TRBV12-4 to TRBJ2-1; TRBD2 aligns across 13 bases. The CDR3 loop spans 13 amino acids. J gave up 10 bases and V 8 bases, and 5 bases lay outside the gene matches. The CDR3 DNA follows: TGTGCCAGCGGACTAGCGGGAGAGGGCGAGCAGTTCTTC. This encodes CASGLAGEGEQFF.

This chain joins TRBV6-2 or TRBV6-3 and TRBJ2-2; D call uncertain. Trimming took 6 bases from V and 11 from J, leaving 16 bases between them. CDR3 length: 13 amino acids. Germline V CDR1 and CDR2: MNHEY, SVGEGT. CDR3 DNA: TGTGCCAGCAGCTCCCTCCGGAACAGCGAGCTGTTTTTT. This encodes CASSSLRNSELFF.

The chain carries TRBV6-5 and TRBJ1-2, with no clear D. Per germline, CDR1 MNHEY and CDR2 SVGAGI. CDR3 length equals 16 residues. V was clipped by 0 bases and J by 4 bases, with 15 bases between them. CDR3 DNA: TGTGCCAGCAGTTACTCGAATCGAGGGATCCGCTATGGCTACACCTTC. As protein: CASSYSNRGIRYGYTF.

This chain uses TRBV6-5 with TRBJ2-3; 9 bases are shared with TRBD2. In germline, CDR1 is MNHEY, CDR2 SVGAGI. With 5 bases clipped from V and 6 bases from J, the junction kept 6 bases outside the gene matches. This CDR3 is built from 14 residues. CDR3 nucleotides: TGTGCCAGCAGTCCCGGACTAGCGTACGATACGCAGTATTTT. Amino acid sequence: CASSPGLAYDTQYF.

This chain links TRBV24-1 with TRBJ2-1, with 10 bases that match TRBD2. The CDR3 length is 19 residues. V gave up 4 bases and J gave up 0 bases; unmatched junction bases: 11. Germline V gene data show CDR1 as KGHDR and CDR2 as SFDVKD. The CDR3 DNA reads as TGTGCCACCAGTGACCCTGCTCTAGCGGGAGCCCCCTCCTACAATGAGCAGTTCTTC. This sequence encodes CATSDPALAGAPSYNEQFF.

In this sample, this clonotype turned up many times. The chain employs TRBV20-1 and TRBJ2-1; 14 positions match TRBD2. Germline lookup yields CDR1 DFQATT and CDR2 SNEGSKA (reference sequence). The V and J ends lost 0 bases and 9 bases, in that order; junction bases with no gene match: 13. This CDR3 has 18 residues. The CDR3 is CSAREIPPGLAGDGEQFF. CDR3 DNA: TGCAGTGCTAGAGAAATCCCCCCGGGACTAGCGGGAGATGGTGAGCAGTTCTTC.

The table lists this clonotype with a few counts. This sequence joins TRBV6-5 and TRBJ1-1, with D perhaps TRBD1 (6 bases). Deletions cut 2 bases from V and 11 bases from J, with 18 bases between. Germline V gene data show CDR1 as MNHEY and CDR2 as SVGAGI. The CDR3 runs 14 residues. The CDR3: CASSYTGQPSGAFF. The CDR3 region has the DNA TGTGCCAGCAGTTACACCGGACAGCCTTCAGGGGCTTTCTTT.

In this sample, this clonotype turned up a few times. The CDR3 DNA reads as TGCAGTGCTACAGGCCTTTCCTACGAGCAGTACTTC. Encoded protein: CSATGLSYEQYF. This chain joins TRBV20-1 and TRBJ2-7; D is unclear. Between the trimmed V and J ends, which lost 4 bases and 1 base, there was a span of 8 bases. The germline gives CDR1 DFQATT, CDR2 SNEGSKA (reference sequence). This CDR3 has 12 amino acids.

This clonotype showed up many times. The chain recombines TRBV28 with TRBJ2-4; possible D gene TRBD2, 5 bases. This CDR3 has 15 residues. The V and J ends lost 4 bases and 3 bases respectively, with 13 bases between them. CDR1 is MDHEN and CDR2 is SYDVKM in the germline V gene. The CDR3 DNA is TGTGCCAGCAGTTCAGAGGGCTCTAGCAAAAACATTCAGTACTTC. The encoded protein is CASSSEGSSKNIQYF. The variable domain in full, with the rest retrieved from reference TRBV28 and TRBJ2-4, is DVKVTQSSRYLVKRTGEKVFLECVQDMDHENMFWYRQDPGLGLRLIYFSYDVKMKEKGDIPEGYSVSREKKERFSLILESASTNQTSMYLCASSSEGSSKNIQYFGAGTRLSVL.

This clonotype has ten or more counts. The V gene is TRBV20-1, the J gene TRBJ2-3; tentative D call: TRBD2 (5 bases). This CDR3 spans 15 amino acids. The V gene's germline CDR1 is DFQATT and CDR2 SNEGSKA (reference sequence). The germline V and J ends were trimmed by 5 bases and 1 base, with 16 bases remaining between them. DNA for the CDR3: TGCAGTGCTCCACCAGCTAGCCCACGCACAGATACGCAGTATTTT. Its translation: CSAPPASPRTDTQYF.

As DNA, the CDR3 is TGCAGTGCTAGTCCCAGTAATGAAAAACTGTTTTTT. It is translated as CSASPSNEKLFF. This rearrangement joins TRBV20-1 to TRBJ1-4; no clear D. Between the trimmed V and J ends, which lost 3 bases and 4 bases, there was a span of 6 bases. Germline-derived CDR1 and CDR2 are DFQATT and SNEGSKA (reference sequence). The CDR3 totals 12 residues.

The genes are TRBV5-1 and TRBJ2-1; D remains ambiguous. Looked up from germline, CDR1 is SGHRS and CDR2 is YFSETQ. CDR3 length: 15 residues. Trimming cost V 0 bases and J 5 bases, with 12 bases left between them. The CDR3 region is CASSLASMLNNEQFF. As DNA, the CDR3 is TGCGCCAGCAGCTTGGCCTCTATGTTGAACAATGAGCAGTTCTTC.